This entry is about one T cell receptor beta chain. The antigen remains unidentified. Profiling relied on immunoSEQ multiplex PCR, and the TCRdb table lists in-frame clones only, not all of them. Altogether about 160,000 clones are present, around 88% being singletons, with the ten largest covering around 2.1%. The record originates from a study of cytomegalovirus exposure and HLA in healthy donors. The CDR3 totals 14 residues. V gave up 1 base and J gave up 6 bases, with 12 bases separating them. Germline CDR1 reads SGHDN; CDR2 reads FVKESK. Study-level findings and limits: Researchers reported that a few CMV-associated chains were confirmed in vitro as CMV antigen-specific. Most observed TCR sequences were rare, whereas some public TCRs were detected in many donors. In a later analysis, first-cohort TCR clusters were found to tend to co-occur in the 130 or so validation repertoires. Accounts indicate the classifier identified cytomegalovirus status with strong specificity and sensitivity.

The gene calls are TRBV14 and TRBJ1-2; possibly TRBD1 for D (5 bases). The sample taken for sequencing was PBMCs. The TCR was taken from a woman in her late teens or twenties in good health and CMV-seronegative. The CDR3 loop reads CASSQARARDGYTF. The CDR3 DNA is TGTGCCAGCAGCCAAGCCAGGGCAAGGGATGGCTACACCTTC.